Below, one T cell receptor beta chain is given with its context. Antigen: not known. CDR3 length equals 17 residues. The germline V gene has CDR1 SGDLS and CDR2 YYNGEE. With 2 bases clipped from V and 3 bases from J, the junction kept 11 bases outside the gene matches. This entry is derived from a study of OX40 agonist ivuxolimab in advanced cancers. Study at large: Cohort: approximately 79% men, mean age 60, aged about 20 to 90.

General observations from the study: The antigens recognized by the expanded peripheral T cells, that is their antigen specificity, were not determined.

Sequenced by immunoSEQ multiplex PCR; TCRdb stores in-frame clones only, minus some. Of more than 80,000 clones in the sample, about 90% were seen once. The material was CD4+ or CD8+ T cells sorted from blood, obtained in a trial of the OX40 agonist ivuxolimab. This TCR was recovered from an adult with an advanced solid tumor such as melanoma, head and neck, liver or kidney cancer. This chain connects TRBV9 to TRBJ2-3; 8 bases line up with TRBD1. CDR3 nucleotide sequence: TGTGCCAGCAGCGTCGAGACAACAGGGGGTTCGACAGATACGCAGTATTTT. Protein sequence: CASSVETTGGSTDTQYF.